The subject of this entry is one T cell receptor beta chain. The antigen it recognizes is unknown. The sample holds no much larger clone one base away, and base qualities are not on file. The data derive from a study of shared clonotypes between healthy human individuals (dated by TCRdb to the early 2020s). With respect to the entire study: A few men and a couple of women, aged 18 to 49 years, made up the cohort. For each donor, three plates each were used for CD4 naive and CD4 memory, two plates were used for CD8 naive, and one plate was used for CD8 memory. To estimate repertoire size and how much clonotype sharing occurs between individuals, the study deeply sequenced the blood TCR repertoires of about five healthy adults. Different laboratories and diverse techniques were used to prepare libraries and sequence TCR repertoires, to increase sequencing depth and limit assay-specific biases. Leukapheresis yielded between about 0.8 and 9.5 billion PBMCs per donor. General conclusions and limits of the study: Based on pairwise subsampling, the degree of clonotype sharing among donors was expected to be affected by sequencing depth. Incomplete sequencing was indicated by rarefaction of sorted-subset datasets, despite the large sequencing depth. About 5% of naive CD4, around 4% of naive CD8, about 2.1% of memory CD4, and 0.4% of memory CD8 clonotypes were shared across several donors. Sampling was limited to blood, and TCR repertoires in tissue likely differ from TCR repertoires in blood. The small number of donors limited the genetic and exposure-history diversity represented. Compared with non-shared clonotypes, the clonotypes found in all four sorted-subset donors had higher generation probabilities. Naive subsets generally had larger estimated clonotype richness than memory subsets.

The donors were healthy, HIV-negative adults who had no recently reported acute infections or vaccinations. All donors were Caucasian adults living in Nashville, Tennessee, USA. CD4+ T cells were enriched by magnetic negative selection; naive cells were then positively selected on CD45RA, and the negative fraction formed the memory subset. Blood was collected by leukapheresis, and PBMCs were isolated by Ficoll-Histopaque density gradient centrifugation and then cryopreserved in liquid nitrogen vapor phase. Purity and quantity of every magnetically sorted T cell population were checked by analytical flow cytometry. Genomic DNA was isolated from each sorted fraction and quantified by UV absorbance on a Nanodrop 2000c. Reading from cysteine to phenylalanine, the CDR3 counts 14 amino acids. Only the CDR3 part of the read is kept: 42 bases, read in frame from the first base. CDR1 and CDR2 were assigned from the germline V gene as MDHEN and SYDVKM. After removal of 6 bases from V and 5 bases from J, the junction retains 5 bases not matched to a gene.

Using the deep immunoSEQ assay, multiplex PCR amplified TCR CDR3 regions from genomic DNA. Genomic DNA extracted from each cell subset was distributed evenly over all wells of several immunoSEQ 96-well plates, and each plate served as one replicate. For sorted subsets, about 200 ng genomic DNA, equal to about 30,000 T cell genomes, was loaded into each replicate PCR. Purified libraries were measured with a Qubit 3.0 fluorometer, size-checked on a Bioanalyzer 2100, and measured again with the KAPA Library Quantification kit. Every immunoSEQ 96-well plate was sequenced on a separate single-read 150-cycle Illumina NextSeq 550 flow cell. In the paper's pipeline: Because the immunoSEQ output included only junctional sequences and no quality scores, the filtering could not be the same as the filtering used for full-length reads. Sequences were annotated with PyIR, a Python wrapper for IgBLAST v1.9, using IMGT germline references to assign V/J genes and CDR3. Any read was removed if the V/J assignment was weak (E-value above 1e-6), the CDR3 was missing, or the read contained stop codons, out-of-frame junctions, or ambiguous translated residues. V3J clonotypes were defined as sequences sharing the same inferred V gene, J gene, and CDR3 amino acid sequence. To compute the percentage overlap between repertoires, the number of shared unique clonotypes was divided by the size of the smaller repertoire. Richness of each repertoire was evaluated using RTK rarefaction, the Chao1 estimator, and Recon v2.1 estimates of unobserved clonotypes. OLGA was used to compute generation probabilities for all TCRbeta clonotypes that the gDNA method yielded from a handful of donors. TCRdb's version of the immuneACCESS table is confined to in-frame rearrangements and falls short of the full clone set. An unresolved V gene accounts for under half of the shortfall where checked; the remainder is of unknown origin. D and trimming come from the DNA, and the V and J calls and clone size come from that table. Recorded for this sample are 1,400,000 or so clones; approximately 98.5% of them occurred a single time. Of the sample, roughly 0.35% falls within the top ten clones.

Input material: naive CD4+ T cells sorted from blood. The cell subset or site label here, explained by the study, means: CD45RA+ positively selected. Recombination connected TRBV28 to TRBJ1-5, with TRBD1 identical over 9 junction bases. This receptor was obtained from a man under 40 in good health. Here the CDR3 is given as CASRRDREYQPQHF. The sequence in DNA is TGTGCCAGCAGACGGGACAGGGAGTATCAGCCCCAGCATTTT.